A single sample is the source of the 8 T cell receptor beta chains below, sequenced in a study of molecular identifiers for immune sequencing clone quantification. From the PCR reads, TCRdb called clonotypes with MiXCR, one entry per CDR3 protein. The sample lists about 640,000 distinct CDR3 sequences; 20% were seen once. The sequenced sample was naive CD8+ T cells from blood, with Jurkat cell RNA spiked in. Regarding subset: FACS-sorted CD8+CD4-CCR7+CD45RA+ naive T cells. These receptors all come from a human donor in good health. Some libraries in this study had Jurkat cell RNA spiked in.

Of note for this clonotype: A much larger clone is a single base away; this may be a read error. The chain joins TRBV4-1 to TRBJ2-7, with D perhaps TRBD1 (5 bases). The V gene lost 0 bases and the J gene lost 0 bases, with 18 bases spanning the gap. The germline gives CDR1 MGHRA, CDR2 YSYEKL. This CDR3 contains 18 residues. This chain's CDR3 is CASSQDVAGHDLSYEQYF. In DNA form, the CDR3 reads TGCGCCAGCAGCCAAGATGTGGCAGGGCACGACCTCTCCTACGAGCAGTACTTC.

Only a few counts were recorded for this clonotype. This chain uses TRBV6-2 or TRBV6-3 with TRBJ2-7, with 7 bases that match TRBD1. Germline loops: CDR1 MNHEY, CDR2 SVGEGT. The CDR3 is 13 residues long. J gave up 1 base and V 8 bases, and 5 bases lay outside the gene matches. This chain's CDR3 is CASQYRGSYEQYF. The DNA for the CDR3 is TGTGCCAGCCAATACAGGGGTTCCTACGAGCAGTACTTC.

This clonotype has a count of ten or more. This sequence joins TRBV4-3 and TRBJ2-7, with unresolved D. This CDR3 region has 14 residues. In germline, CDR1 is LGHNA, CDR2 YSLEER. The V gene lost 4 bases and the J gene lost 7 bases, with 17 bases spanning the gap. The CDR3 region has the DNA TGCGCCAGCAGCCCAGCCAGCCGAGGTGGGGAGCAGTACTTC. Residues: CASSPASRGGEQYF.

This clonotype was seen at least ten times. The chain recombines TRBV13 with TRBJ1-4, with D possibly matching TRBD1 (5 bases). The CDR3 length is 13 residues. The germline V gene has CDR1 PRHDT and CDR2 FYEKMQ (reference sequence). Trimming removed 4 bases at V and 2 bases at J, with 5 bases between. CDR3 protein: CASSWGTNEKLFF. CDR3 nucleotide sequence: TGTGCCAGCAGCTGGGGGACTAATGAAAAACTGTTTTTT.

This clonotype was recorded only once. Being one base from a much bigger clone, this may be a read error. The rearrangement joins TRBV19 to TRBJ2-7, with TRBD1 matching over 9 bases. Germline CDR1 LNHDA, CDR2 SQIVND (reference sequence). The CDR3 is 13 residues long. The CDR3 bases are TGTGCCGGTAGTACCCGGACAGGGGTCGAGCAGTACTTC. Amino acids: CAGSTRTGVEQYF.

Concerning this clonotype itself: This may be a read error: a much more frequent sequence differs by one nucleotide. V is TRBV13 and J is TRBJ2-7; 8 nucleotides align to TRBD2. This CDR3 has 15 residues. Trimming at V came to 3 bases and at J to 6 bases, leaving 10 bases not matched to a gene. Germline assignment: CDR1 PRHDT and CDR2 FYEKMQ (reference sequence). The CDR3 spells CASSFSTSGLAEQYF. CDR3 DNA: TGTGCCAGCAGCTTCAGTACTAGCGGATTGGCCGAGCAGTACTTC.

This chain uses TRBV15 with TRBJ2-2; 9 nucleotides line up with TRBD2. The CDR3 runs 16 residues. V shed 3 bases, J shed 4 bases, and the junction held 6 bases outside the gene matches. Germline assignment: CDR1 LNHNV and CDR2 YYDKDF (reference sequence). The CDR3: CATSSPSGTTTGELFF. The CDR3, as DNA: TGTGCCACCAGCAGTCCTAGCGGGACTACCACCGGGGAGCTGTTTTTT. The whole variable domain, remainder taken from reference TRBV15 and TRBJ2-2, is DAMVIQNPRYQVTQFGKPVTLSCSQTLNHNVMYWYQQKSSQAPKLLFHYYDKDFNNEADTPDNFQSRRPNTSFCFLDIRSPGLGDTAMYLCATSSPSGTTTGELFFGEGSRLTVL.

As regards this clonotype: This may be a read error: a much more frequent sequence differs by one nucleotide. The chain employs TRBV29-1 and TRBJ2-7; D is unresolved. The germline gives CDR1 SQVTM, CDR2 ANQGSEA. CDR3 length: 13 residues. The CDR3: CSAVDLSTYEQHF. In nucleotides, the CDR3 is TGCAGCGCCGTGGACCTTTCTACCTACGAGCAGCACTTC.